The T cell receptor beta chain described here comes from a study of T cells in Graves' hyperthyroidism and ophthalmopathy. Whole-study findings and limits: Appearing also in blood were most of the thyroid clonotypes expanded above 0.001. From stable hyperthyroidism, ophthalmopathy was set apart by a 13 V-J model.

Lactation, pregnancy, other autoimmune disease or uncontrolled infection led to exclusion of patients. The PBMCs were taken from more than 8 ml of fresh peripheral blood. Many counts were recorded for this clonotype. Its antigen is not known. Researchers amplified the TCR beta CDR3 regions from RNA transcripts. A first-round RT-PCR of the TCR CDR3 used the HTBI primer set. TCRdb passed the multiplex PCR reads through MiXCR, listing each CDR3 protein once. The table includes 360,000 or so distinct CDR3 sequences, approximately 20% detected once. Germline V gene sequence: CDR1 SGHRS, CDR2 YFSETQ. The CDR3 is 16 amino acids. The germline V and J ends were trimmed by 4 bases and 4 bases, with 20 bases remaining between them.

The chain has TRBV5-1 and TRBJ1-1, with a possible D match to TRBD1 (5 bases). The sequencing input was blood. This clonotype was obtained from a woman aged 18-29 years with Graves' hyperthyroidism. This CDR3 reads CASSPAGEGLGTEAFF. CDR3 DNA sequence: TGCGCCAGCAGCCCGGCGGGGGAGGGCTTGGGCACTGAAGCTTTCTTT.